The clone carrying this T cell receptor beta chain was detected ten times or more. This sample stems from a study of T-cell reconstitution after alpha-beta-depleted transplantation in children. A TCRbeta library incorporating unique molecular identifiers was prepared. TCRdb re-called the PCR reads with MiXCR, one entry per CDR3 protein. Of some 590,000 distinct CDR3 sequences listed, more than 9% are singletons. From germline, CDR1 is MDHEN and CDR2 SYDVKM. CDR3 length equals 16 residues. Trimming removed 5 bases at V and 4 bases at J, with 21 bases between. This clonotype was obtained from a human donor who donated a stem cell graft to a child with acute myeloid leukemia. This chain links TRBV28 with TRBJ2-7; no firm D call. Sequenced here: PBMCs from the stem cell graft donor, sampled from the stem cell graft. CDR3 region: CASSPQVGPKSYEQYF. The CDR3 DNA reads TGTGCCAGCAGTCCCCAAGTCGGACCCAAATCGTACGAGCAGTACTTC.